This entry describes one T cell receptor (beta chain). The read is 3 residues too short to cover the CDR3 end, so that end is filled in from the germline J gene. Measured with immunoSEQ multiplex PCR; TCRdb has only the in-frame clones, and not every one. The specimen's table records under 40,000 clones. This entry is derived from a study of T cells in women clearing cervical HPV infection. V shed 5 bases, J shed 3 bases, and the junction held 10 bases outside the gene matches. The germline V gene encodes CDR1 SGHVS and CDR2 FQNEAQ. CDR3 length: 17 residues. The chain couples TRBV7-8 to TRBJ1-5; 10 nucleotides match TRBD1. Sequenced: blood buffy coat. This TCR was recovered from a woman between 18 and 70 years old with a cervical HPV16 infection that either progressed to CIN3+ or cleared (not recorded which). The DNA read from the CDR3 is TGTGCCAGCAGCCTCGGGCGGGACAGGGGAATCAATCAGCCC. Translating it yields CASSLGRDRGINQP. The whole CDR3 protein reads CASSLGRDRGINQPQHF.